These 27 T cell receptor beta chains originate from one sample sequenced in a study of blood T cell repertoires in COVID-19. Measured with immunoSEQ multiplex PCR; TCRdb has only the in-frame clones, and not every one. This table holds around 200,000 clones, just under 90% found once. Sequencing used PBMCs or T cells enriched from blood (not recorded which). Receptor source: a man in his thirties or forties who had recovered from COVID-19.

The chain is built from TRBV19 and TRBJ1-1; D may be TRBD1 (6 bases). V was pared by 7 bases and J by 3 bases, with 12 bases between. The length of the CDR3 is 13 residues. From germline, CDR1 is LNHDA and CDR2 SQIVND (reference sequence). The CDR3 bases are TGTGCCAGTAATGGGCAGGGGTACACTGAAGCTTTCTTT. As protein: CASNGQGYTEAFF.

The chain carries TRBV7-9 and TRBJ2-6; 10 bases are shared with TRBD1. Trimming at V came to 1 base and at J to 0 bases, leaving 3 bases not matched to a gene. The CDR3 has 18 amino acids. Germline values: CDR1 SEHNR, CDR2 FQNEAQ (reference sequence). The CDR3 loop is CASSLGDRGYSGANVLTF. CDR3 nucleotides: TGTGCCAGCAGCTTAGGGGACAGGGGCTACTCTGGGGCCAACGTCCTGACTTTC.

The V call is TRBV2, the J call TRBJ2-5; 7 positions agree with TRBD2. This CDR3 has 15 amino acids. Germline values: CDR1 SNHLY, CDR2 FYNNEI. The V and J ends lost 6 bases and 10 bases, in that order; junction bases with no gene match: 17. This CDR3 is CASRDGLGVPSGQYF. In nucleotides, the CDR3 is TGTGCCAGCAGGGACGGACTAGGGGTCCCAAGTGGCCAGTACTTC.

V and J are TRBV5-1 and TRBJ2-3, with 12 bases that match TRBD2. CDR3 length: 16 residues. Per the germline V gene, CDR1 is SGHRS and CDR2 is YFSETQ. Germline trimming cut 4 bases from V and 5 bases from J; bases unmatched to any gene: 8. The CDR3 protein is CASSDPSGRAVDTQYF. The CDR3 nucleotides are TGCGCCAGCAGCGATCCTAGCGGGAGGGCCGTAGATACGCAGTATTTT.

The V and J genes are TRBV12-3 or TRBV12-4 and TRBJ2-5; 8 nucleotides align to TRBD1. The CDR3 has 13 residues. V trimming: 5 bases; J trimming: 5 bases; junction bases outside the gene matches: 4. The CDR3 region has the DNA TGTGCCAGCAGTCCGAGACAGGGGGAGACCCAGTACTTC. Its translation is CASSPRQGETQYF.

The chain carries TRBV2 and TRBJ2-4; possibly TRBD2 for D (6 bases). There are 16 residues in the CDR3. CDR1 and CDR2 from the germline V gene are SNHLY and FYNNEI. V lost 3 bases to trimming and J lost 4 bases, with 16 bases between them. The CDR3 DNA is TGTGCCAGCAGTGAGAGGAGCGAGGGGAGGAAAAACATTCAGTACTTC. It translates to CASSERSEGRKNIQYF.

The chain employs TRBV11-1 and TRBJ2-1, with a tentative D call TRBD1 (5 bases). CDR1 is SGHAT and CDR2 is FQDESV in the germline V gene (reference sequence). V was trimmed by 1 base and J by 4 bases, leaving 8 bases between them. The CDR3 has 14 amino acids. CDR3 nucleotides: TGTGCCAGCAGCTTAGTTGACAGATACAATGAGCAGTTCTTC. Encoded protein: CASSLVDRYNEQFF. Variable domain in full (rest from reference TRBV11-1 and TRBJ2-1): EAEVAQSPRYKITEKSQAVAFWCDPISGHATLYWYRQILGQGPELLVQFQDESVVDDSQLPKDRFSAERLKGVDSTLKIQPAELGDSAMYLCASSLVDRYNEQFFGPGTRLTVL.

The chain recombines TRBV7-2 with TRBJ1-5; 7 positions agree with TRBD1. Germline V gives CDR1 SGHTA, CDR2 FQGNSA. The CDR3 consists of 15 residues. V dropped 5 bases and J dropped 3; count of bases not matched to a gene: 7. The CDR3 DNA sequence: TGTGCCAGCAGCACAAGGACAGGCGTCAATCAGCCCCAGCATTTT. Translation: CASSTRTGVNQPQHF.

V gene TRBV9 combines with J gene TRBJ1-2, with D hard to call. Germline V gene lookup returns CDR1 SGDLS and CDR2 YYNGEE. V shed 5 bases and J shed 1 base, with 12 bases lying between them. The CDR3 covers 14 residues. CDR3 loop: CASRGLGLNYGYTF. The CDR3, as DNA: TGTGCCAGCAGGGGCCTGGGTCTTAACTATGGCTACACCTTC.

This rearrangement joins TRBV14 to TRBJ1-4; D not resolved. V gave up 4 bases and J gave up 0 bases, with 6 bases separating them. The CDR3 spans 14 residues. Germline V gene data show CDR1 as SGHDN and CDR2 as FVKESK. The CDR3: CASSPQSTNEKLFF. The CDR3 DNA is TGTGCCAGCAGCCCTCAGTCAACTAATGAAAAACTGTTTTTT.

The CDR3 DNA reads as TGTGCCAGCAGCGTAGAGCTTGCGGTTGAGCAGTTCTTC. It yields the protein CASSVELAVEQFF. This chain links TRBV9 with TRBJ2-1; D remains ambiguous. The CDR3 spans 13 residues. The V and J ends lost 0 bases and 9 bases respectively, with 10 bases between them. Per germline, CDR1 SGDLS and CDR2 YYNGEE.

The chain joins TRBV29-1 to TRBJ1-2, with unresolved D. The CDR3 loop spans 16 amino acids. The ends were cut back, 0 bases at V and 5 bases at J, with 19 bases in the middle. Germline CDR1 SQVTM, CDR2 ANQGSEA. CDR3 sequence (DNA): TGCAGCGTTGAAGACCTACTGTCCTTTTCAAAATATGGCTACACCTTC. Amino acids: CSVEDLLSFSKYGYTF.

This clone was seen a single time. The rearrangement joins TRBV6-5 to TRBJ1-5; 8 bases fit TRBD1. The trim removed 6 bases at V and 3 bases at J, leaving 4 bases unmatched. Germline values: CDR1 MNHEY, CDR2 SVGAGI. This CDR3 region has 14 residues. The CDR3 protein is CASRRTGNNQPQHF. CDR3 in DNA: TGTGCCAGCAGACGGACAGGGAACAATCAGCCCCAGCATTTT.

The chain joins TRBV11-2 to TRBJ2-7, with 9 bases identical to TRBD1. Trimming took 5 bases from V and 7 from J; bases not matched to a gene: 6. CDR3 length: 13 amino acids. Germline V gene sequence: CDR1 SGHAT, CDR2 FQNNGV. The CDR3 reads CASSGDREGEQYF. The CDR3 nucleotides read TGTGCCAGCAGCGGGGACAGGGAGGGGGAGCAGTACTTC.

The gene calls are TRBV4-1 and TRBJ2-2; 13 bases map to TRBD2. V was pared by 4 bases and J by 7 bases, with 6 bases of the junction left unmatched. In germline, CDR1 is MGHRA, CDR2 YSYEKL. The CDR3 length is 16 residues. The CDR3 coding sequence is TGCGCCAGCAGCCCTCGAGGGACTAGCGGGGACGGGGAGCTGTTTTTT. Protein: CASSPRGTSGDGELFF.

This clone showed up just once. The genes are TRBV5-1 and TRBJ2-7, with TRBD2 as a possible D gene (5 bases). Per germline, CDR1 SGHRS and CDR2 YFSETQ. The CDR3 has 14 amino acids. Trimming stripped 5 bases from V and 0 bases from J, with 12 bases between. DNA for the CDR3: TGCGCCAGCAGTCTCGAGGGAAGCTCCTACGAGCAGTACTTC. It codes for CASSLEGSSYEQYF.

V usage is TRBV10-1 and J usage is TRBJ2-7; 7 bases match TRBD1. The CDR3 is made up of 12 amino acids. Unmatched junction bases numbered 4, after V lost 5 bases and J lost 6 bases. The germline V gene has CDR1 WNHNN and CDR2 SYGVQD (reference sequence). In DNA, the CDR3 is TGCGCCAGCAGTTCCGACAGGGTCGAGCAGTACTTC. As protein: CASSSDRVEQYF.

The rearrangement joins TRBV9 to TRBJ2-7, with TRBD1 identical over 7 bases. V lost 5 bases and J lost 1; bases outside the gene matches: 9. The CDR3 has 15 amino acids. CDR1 and CDR2 from the germline V gene are SGDLS and YYNGEE. The CDR3 nucleotides are TGTGCCAGCAGTTCATCCGGGACAGCTTCCTACGAGCAGTACTTC. Translating it yields CASSSSGTASYEQYF.

This rearrangement joins TRBV18 to TRBJ1-1, with D perhaps TRBD1 (6 bases). Deletions cut 3 bases from V and 4 bases from J, with 12 bases between. The germline gives CDR1 KGHSH, CDR2 LQKENI. This CDR3 has 14 amino acids. CDR3 sequence (DNA): TGTGCCAGCTCACCGCAACAGGGTAGCACTGAAGCTTTCTTT. The encoded protein is CASSPQQGSTEAFF. Full variable domain (remainder filled in from reference TRBV18 and TRBJ1-1): NAGVMQNPRHLVRRRGQEARLRCSPMKGHSHVYWYRQLPEEGLKFMVYLQKENIIDESGMPKERFSAEFPKEGPSILRIQQVVRGDSAAYFCASSPQQGSTEAFFGQGTRLTVV.

This CDR3 is CASSPAQQGRGTDTQYF. The CDR3 DNA follows: TGTGCCAGCAGCCCCGCACAACAGGGCCGGGGCACAGATACGCAGTATTTT. The chain employs TRBV5-4 and TRBJ2-3; D possibly corresponds to TRBD1 (6 bases). Germline assignment: CDR1 SGHNT and CDR2 YYREEE (reference sequence). The CDR3 consists of 17 residues. The V gene lost 4 bases and the J gene lost 1 base, with 19 bases spanning the gap.

The rearrangement links TRBV5-1 to TRBJ2-7, with TRBD2 identical over 10 bases. CDR3 size: 16 residues. The V gene's germline CDR1 is SGHRS and CDR2 YFSETQ. Unmatched junction bases numbered 8, after V lost 0 bases and J lost 5 bases. The CDR3 DNA reads as TGCGCCAGCAGCTTGGGGGCTAGCGGGAGCCTTAACGAGCAGTACTTC. It yields the protein CASSLGASGSLNEQYF.

This rearrangement joins TRBV6-6 to TRBJ2-7; 7 bases map to TRBD1. CDR3 length: 15 residues. The germline CDR1 and CDR2 sequences are MNHNY and SVGAGI (reference sequence). J gave up 0 bases and V 5 bases, and 7 bases lay outside the gene matches. The CDR3 nucleotides are TGTGCCAGCAGTCCTCATGGGACAGCCTCCTACGAGCAGTACTTC. Translating it yields CASSPHGTASYEQYF.

The V and J genes are TRBV30 and TRBJ1-2; D unresolved. Germline CDR1 and CDR2: GTSNPN and SVGIG (reference sequence). This CDR3 is 13 amino acids long. The V gene lost 4 bases and the J gene lost 0 bases, with 9 bases spanning the gap. Written as DNA, the CDR3 is TGTGCCTGGATTGCGGGAGCTAACTATGGCTACACCTTC. Amino acids: CAWIAGANYGYTF. Complete variable domain (other parts from reference TRBV30 and TRBJ1-2): SQTIHQWPATLVQPVGSPLSLECTVEGTSNPNLYWYRQAAGRGLQLLFYSVGIGQISSEVPQNLSASRPQDRQFILSSKKLLLSDSGFYLCAWIAGANYGYTFGSGTRLTVV.

The chain carries TRBV27 and TRBJ2-1; no clear D gene. The CDR3 extends over 16 amino acids. Germline values: CDR1 MNHEY, CDR2 SMNVEV (reference sequence). The germline V and J ends were trimmed by 2 bases and 0 bases, with 11 bases remaining between them. The CDR3 loop reads CASSLPSGNSYNEQFF. The DNA of the CDR3 is TGTGCCAGCAGTTTACCATCGGGTAACTCCTACAATGAGCAGTTCTTC.

This CDR3 reads CASSQQRDYGYTF. DNA for the CDR3: TGTGCCAGCAGCCAACAGCGCGACTATGGCTACACCTTC. V usage is TRBV14 and J usage is TRBJ1-2; unclear D gene. Trimming shortened V by 2 bases and J by 3 bases, and 7 bases separated the two germline ends. The CDR3 has 13 residues. The germline V gene encodes CDR1 SGHDN and CDR2 FVKESK.

The V call is TRBV11-1, the J call TRBJ2-5; 11 bases align to TRBD2. The CDR3 has 16 residues. V was clipped by 1 base and J by 3 bases; unmatched bases: 4. Germline V gene sequence: CDR1 SGHAT, CDR2 FQDESV (reference sequence). The CDR3 here is CASSLVLAGEEETQYF. In nucleotides, the CDR3 is TGTGCCAGCAGCTTAGTACTAGCGGGAGAGGAAGAGACCCAGTACTTC.

This chain joins TRBV10-1 and TRBJ2-5, with 11 bases that match TRBD2. CDR1 and CDR2 from the germline V gene are WNHNN and SYGVQD (reference sequence). The V segment lost 1 base and the J segment 2 bases; nucleotides outside the gene matches: 3. This CDR3 is 16 amino acids long. The CDR3 protein is CASSEWGLAEQETQYF. CDR3 DNA: TGCGCCAGCAGTGAGTGGGGACTAGCGGAGCAAGAGACCCAGTACTTC.